Presented here are 2 T cell receptor beta chains from one specimen sequenced in a study of a mutant IDH1 vaccine in newly diagnosed glioma. As for time point: week 23, last vaccination. The study gave 300 ug of mutant IDH1 20-mer peptide per vaccine dose, with topical imiquimod. The assay was immunoSEQ multiplex PCR, and TCRdb's table has in-frame clones only and misses some. The sample has about 55,000 clones; about 80% are singletons. No antigens are known for them. The specimen comprised PBMCs, sampled from a glioma patient whose treatment included an IDH1 peptide vaccine. These receptors were collected from a man in his forties or fifties with glioma.

The rearrangement uses TRBV30 and TRBJ2-3; D is possibly TRBD1 or TRBD2 (5 bases each). V lost 7 bases and J 0 bases, leaving 14 bases between the germline ends. The CDR3 has 14 residues. Germline V gene sequence: CDR1 GTSNPN, CDR2 SVGIG (reference sequence). The DNA for the CDR3 is TGTGCCTTCGGATGGGGGAGAAGCACAGATACGCAGTATTTT. Protein product: CAFGWGRSTDTQYF.

The chain combines TRBV4-1 with TRBJ2-5; D is uncertain. The CDR3 loop spans 15 amino acids. Trimming pared 4 bases from V and 1 base from J, leaving 13 bases between. CDR1 is MGHRA and CDR2 is YSYEKL in the germline V gene. The DNA of the CDR3 is TGCGCCAGCAGCCCAGGACGGTCGGGCCAAGAGACCCAGTACTTC. Protein product: CASSPGRSGQETQYF.